This T cell receptor (beta chain) was retrieved from a study of shared clonotypes between healthy human individuals. General study results and limits: Clonotypes that were shared across a few donors made up around 5% of naive CD4 clonotypes. Naive subsets generally had larger estimated richness than memory subsets.

TCRdb keeps only in-frame clones here, not all; method: immunoSEQ multiplex PCR. The profile shows around 1,000,000 clones, approximately 75% of them singletons. As to this clone: Its specificity is unknown.

There were no recent acute infections or vaccinations among the donors, who were healthy HIV-negative adults. This TCR was recovered from a man aged 18 to 35 in good health. Some clones in this sample may be carry-over from other donors' samples. The material sequenced was memory CD4+ T cells from PBMCs. Subset given: CD45RA-negative fraction.

The CDR3 DNA is TGTGCCAGCAGTGAAGTGGAGGAATCACCCCTCCACTTT. Residues: CASSEVEESPLHF. V usage is TRBV6-4 and J usage is TRBJ1-6; no clear D gene. The CDR3 runs 13 residues. Germline V gene data show CDR1 as MRHNA and CDR2 as SNTAGT. V was cut by 3 bases and J by 10 bases, with 10 bases left in between.